Below, 32 T cell receptor beta chains from the same sample are listed, as sequenced in a study of post-analysis software for immune sequencing data. General study results and limits: Roughly five TRBV segments appeared more often in patients than in controls, and TRBV5-6, TRBV5-1 and TRBV20-1 were among these.

No antigen has been assigned to these receptors. Incorporated into the TCR beta cDNA libraries were unique molecular identifiers, which served to reduce PCR and sequencing biases. TCRdb used MiXCR to reprocess the PCR reads, holding one entry per CDR3 protein. Altogether 400,000 to 500,000 distinct CDR3 sequences are present, 35% to 45% being singletons, with the ten largest covering approximately 7.6%. The material sequenced was blood. Source of these receptors: a girl aged 2-10 years with multiple sclerosis.

The chain is built from TRBV6-6 and TRBJ2-1; D remains ambiguous. The CDR3 extends over 14 amino acids. Trimming stripped 6 bases from V and 13 bases from J, with 22 bases between. Germline V gene data show CDR1 as MNHNY and CDR2 as SVGAGI (reference sequence). CDR3: CASSQFPRASPQFF. CDR3 nucleotide sequence: TGTGCCAGCAGCCAATTCCCACGGGCCAGCCCCCAGTTCTTC.

The V gene is TRBV29-1, the J gene TRBJ2-3; TRBD1 matches at 8 bases. The trim removed 4 bases at V and 3 bases at J, leaving 15 bases unmatched. The CDR3 has 17 residues. Germline V gene lookup returns CDR1 SQVTM and CDR2 ANQGSEA. The CDR3 spells CSVAAQTDRVLTDTQYF. Here the CDR3 DNA reads TGCAGCGTTGCGGCGCAGACGGACAGGGTTTTGACAGATACGCAGTATTTT.

This clonotype has a handful of counts. V gene TRBV20-1 combines with J gene TRBJ2-3, with 10 bases lining up with TRBD2. The germline V gene encodes CDR1 DFQATT and CDR2 SNEGSKA (reference sequence). V gave up 5 bases and J gave up 3 bases; unmatched junction bases: 5. The CDR3 covers 14 residues. This chain's CDR3 is CSAQAGGNTDTQYF. The CDR3 region has the DNA TGCAGTGCTCAAGCGGGGGGGAATACAGATACGCAGTATTTT.

The chain combines TRBV7-2 with TRBJ1-6; D not certain. V lost 0 bases and J 0 bases, leaving 9 bases between the germline ends. The CDR3 is made up of 17 amino acids. CDR1 and CDR2 (germline): SGHTA, FQGNSA. The CDR3 reads CASSLAATNSYNSPLHF. In nucleotides, the CDR3 is TGTGCCAGCAGCTTAGCGGCGACCAACTCCTATAATTCACCCCTCCACTTT.

The sample holds a few counts of this clonotype. The genes are TRBV4-2 and TRBJ1-2; no reliable D call. The V end was cut by 0 bases, the J end by 3 bases, with 8 bases between. The germline V gene has CDR1 LGHNA and CDR2 YNFKEQ. The CDR3 consists of 14 residues. CDR3 bases: TGTGCCAGCAGCCAAGAATCTAGGGACTATGGCTACACCTTC. It yields the protein CASSQESRDYGYTF.

The chain combines TRBV4-3 with TRBJ2-7, with TRBD2 matching over 8 bases. From germline, CDR1 is LGHNA and CDR2 YSLEER. V shed 0 bases and J 4 bases; nucleotides not matched to a gene: 11. This CDR3 has 17 residues. DNA of the CDR3: TGCGCCAGCAGCCAAGATCCCCGACTAGCGTTAGGGTACGAGCAGTACTTC. Amino acids: CASSQDPRLALGYEQYF.

The chain couples TRBV7-8 to TRBJ1-5; 11 bases map to TRBD1. The CDR3 spans 14 residues. V trimming: 5 bases; J trimming: 7 bases; junction bases outside the gene matches: 4. Germline lookup yields CDR1 SGHVS and CDR2 FQNEAQ. In DNA form, the CDR3 reads TGTGCCAGCAGCACCCGGACAGGGGGCCAGCCCCAGCATTTT. As protein: CASSTRTGGQPQHF.

The chain recombines TRBV11-2 with TRBJ2-7; TRBD1 matches 7 bases. The J segment lost 1 base and the V segment lost 3 bases, leaving 6 bases of the junction unmatched. Per germline, CDR1 SGHAT and CDR2 FQNNGV. The CDR3 spans 15 residues. In DNA form, the CDR3 reads TGTGCCAGCAGCTTTCGTGACAGGGCATCCTACGAGCAGTACTTC. Residues: CASSFRDRASYEQYF.

This clonotype has more than one count but fewer than ten. The chain recombines TRBV27 with TRBJ1-2; tentative D call: TRBD1 (5 bases). CDR3 length: 13 residues. Germline V gene lookup returns CDR1 MNHEY and CDR2 SMNVEV (reference sequence). V was trimmed by 3 bases and J by 8 bases, leaving 13 bases between them. The CDR3 coding sequence is TGTGCCAGCAGTTTCGTCCCTCGGGGCGGCTACACCTTC. Protein: CASSFVPRGGYTF.

This clonotype was detected a few times. The chain recombines TRBV4-3 with TRBJ2-7; TRBD1 agrees at 9 bases. The trim removed 0 bases at V and 3 bases at J, leaving 9 bases unmatched. Germline assignment: CDR1 LGHNA and CDR2 YSLEER. This CDR3 contains 17 residues. CDR3 DNA sequence: TGCGCCAGCAGCCAAGATCTAGGACAGGGGACATTCTACGAGCAGTACTTC. As protein: CASSQDLGQGTFYEQYF.

This chain joins TRBV12-3 or TRBV12-4 and TRBJ2-1; the D gene is possibly TRBD2 (6 bases). The CDR3 totals 15 residues. V was clipped by 5 bases and J by 2 bases, with 13 bases between them. The CDR3, as DNA: TGTGCCAGCAGTCCAGTAGCGGCCGCCTACAATGAGCAGTTCTTC. This gives the protein CASSPVAAAYNEQFF.

The CDR3 coding sequence is TGTGCCAGCAGTTATGGGGTCCGGAGGGGATCCTACAATGAGCAGTTCTTC. Residues: CASSYGVRRGSYNEQFF. The chain links TRBV7-2 to TRBJ2-1, with a possible D match to TRBD2 (6 bases). Trimming took 6 bases from V and 1 from J, leaving 19 bases between them. CDR1 is SGHTA and CDR2 is FQGNSA in the germline V gene. This CDR3 has 17 amino acids.

The genes are TRBV28 and TRBJ2-7; unclear D gene. Germline values: CDR1 MDHEN, CDR2 SYDVKM. Trimming took 7 bases from V and 3 from J, leaving 19 bases between them. This CDR3 region has 15 residues. CDR3 region: CASNKPQRAFYEQYF. CDR3 coding DNA: TGTGCCAGCAACAAACCGCAAAGGGCCTTCTACGAGCAGTACTTC.

About this clonotype itself: One junction end does not reproduce the germline sequence, and a read error may be involved. The V call is TRBV7-6, the J call TRBJ2-2; TRBD2 might be the D (6 bases). This CDR3 has 16 amino acids. Germline CDR1 SGHVS, CDR2 FNYEAQ. Written as DNA, the CDR3 is TGTGCCAGCAGCCAACCGGGACTTACGAACACCGGAGAGCTGTTTTTT. This encodes CASSQPGLTNTGELFF.

This clonotype was counted only a few times. The gene calls are TRBV6-5 and TRBJ2-1; D is tentatively TRBD1 or TRBD2 (5 bases each). V was shortened by 2 bases and J by 8 bases, with 13 bases between the two germline ends. The CDR3 is 14 amino acids. Germline-derived CDR1 and CDR2 are MNHEY and SVGAGI. The CDR3 loop reads CASSYRGPGDEQFF. As DNA, the CDR3 is TGTGCCAGCAGTTACAGGGGACCCGGGGATGAGCAGTTCTTC.

The genes are TRBV29-1 and TRBJ2-1, with 11 bases fitting TRBD2. The CDR3 spans 17 residues. Germline CDR1 SQVTM, CDR2 ANQGSEA. The V and J ends lost 0 bases and 4 bases, in that order; junction bases with no gene match: 8. CDR3 region: CSVEDGGTSGLYNEQFF. CDR3 nucleotide sequence: TGCAGCGTTGAAGATGGGGGGACTAGCGGCCTATACAATGAGCAGTTCTTC.

V is TRBV10-3 and J is TRBJ1-1; D not certain. Trimming pared 4 bases from V and 6 bases from J, leaving 15 bases between. CDR3 length equals 14 residues. The germline CDR1 and CDR2 sequences are ENHRY and SYGVKD. The CDR3 sequence is CAISGLPGKSEAFF. In nucleotides, the CDR3 is TGTGCCATCAGTGGGCTCCCGGGGAAGTCTGAAGCTTTCTTT.

The CDR3 loop is CSASGRGDTQYF. CDR3 nucleotides: TGCAGTGCTAGCGGGAGAGGGGATACGCAGTATTTT. The chain links TRBV20-1 to TRBJ2-3; TRBD2 is a possible D gene (6 bases). V was pared by 3 bases and J by 6 bases, with 10 bases between. Germline CDR1 and CDR2: DFQATT and SNEGSKA (reference sequence). CDR3 length: 12 amino acids.

This clonotype has a handful of counts. The gene calls are TRBV20-1 and TRBJ2-5, with D possibly matching TRBD1 (5 bases). Trimming stripped 8 bases from V and 1 base from J, with 11 bases between. CDR3 length equals 12 residues. Per germline, CDR1 DFQATT and CDR2 SNEGSKA (reference sequence). The CDR3, as DNA: TGCAGTTACCAGGGCGCCCAAGAGACCCAGTACTTC. Translating gives CSYQGAQETQYF.

The chain couples TRBV4-1 to TRBJ2-2; D might be TRBD1 (6 bases). V lost 4 bases, J lost 1 base, and 13 bases lay in between. Per germline, CDR1 MGHRA and CDR2 YSYEKL. The CDR3 runs 16 residues. This CDR3 is CASSRLGQLNTGELFF. The CDR3, as DNA: TGCGCCAGCAGCCGTTTGGGACAACTGAACACCGGGGAGCTGTTTTTT.

The V gene is TRBV10-3, the J gene TRBJ1-2; 8 nucleotides agree with TRBD1. CDR3 length: 17 residues. The germline CDR1 and CDR2 sequences are ENHRY and SYGVKD. The V and J ends lost 2 bases and 8 bases, in that order; junction bases with no gene match: 16. The CDR3 here is CAISEPSRTGTAGGYTF. As DNA, the CDR3 is TGTGCCATCAGTGAGCCCTCCAGGACAGGGACGGCGGGCGGCTACACCTTC.

The rearrangement joins TRBV27 to TRBJ2-7, with D maybe TRBD2 (6 bases). Germline values: CDR1 MNHEY, CDR2 SMNVEV (reference sequence). CDR3 length equals 13 residues. V lost 6 bases, J lost 0 bases, and 9 bases lay in between. In DNA form, the CDR3 reads TGTGCCAGCAGCGCTAGCGACTCCTACGAGCAGTACTTC. As protein: CASSASDSYEQYF.

V and J are TRBV20-1 and TRBJ1-5, with 7 positions matching TRBD1. This CDR3 is built from 16 residues. V was pared by 0 bases and J by 3 bases, with 8 bases of the junction left unmatched. Per germline, CDR1 DFQATT and CDR2 SNEGSKA (reference sequence). The CDR3 region is CSAREHRGLDNQPQHF. Here the CDR3 DNA reads TGCAGTGCTAGAGAACACAGGGGTCTGGACAATCAGCCCCAGCATTTT.

A single count supports this clonotype. The chain employs TRBV5-1 and TRBJ2-3; 13 bases align to TRBD2. This CDR3 comprises 13 residues. The ends lost 7 bases at V and 7 bases at J; junction bases unmatched: 3. Germline CDR1 SGHRS, CDR2 YFSETQ. CDR3 sequence: CASWTSGGNTQYF. The CDR3 DNA sequence: TGCGCCAGCTGGACTAGCGGGGGTAATACGCAGTATTTT.

The chain couples TRBV7-3 to TRBJ2-7; D remains ambiguous. Trimming took off 7 bases at V and 0 bases at J, with 13 bases between the two ends. Germline CDR1 is SGHTA and CDR2 is FQGTGA. The CDR3 has 14 residues. The CDR3 protein is CASISTTASYEQYF. CDR3 sequence (DNA): TGTGCCAGCATTTCGACAACCGCCTCCTACGAGCAGTACTTC.

This clonotype was counted only a few times. The rearrangement uses TRBV11-2 and TRBJ2-1; 9 positions match TRBD1. The V and J ends lost 2 bases and 1 base, in that order; junction bases with no gene match: 12. The CDR3 has 19 residues. CDR1 and CDR2 (germline): SGHAT, FQNNGV. The CDR3, as DNA: TGTGCCAGCAGCTTATGGACAGGGGCACCCTCCCGGTCCTACAATGAGCAGTTCTTC. It is translated as CASSLWTGAPSRSYNEQFF. Full variable domain (rest looked up from reference TRBV11-2 and TRBJ2-1): EAGVAQSPRYKIIEKRQSVAFWCNPISGHATLYWYQQILGQGPKLLIQFQNNGVVDDSQLPKDRFSAERLKGVDSTLKIQPAKLEDSAVYLCASSLWTGAPSRSYNEQFFGPGTRLTVL.

The V and J genes are TRBV7-2 and TRBJ1-5; 7 bases are shared with TRBD1. This CDR3 has 15 amino acids. CDR1 and CDR2 from the germline V gene are SGHTA and FQGNSA. V trimming: 5 bases; J trimming: 3 bases; junction bases outside the gene matches: 7. The CDR3 spells CASSAGGTVNQPQHF. CDR3 nucleotide sequence: TGTGCCAGCAGCGCGGGGGGGACAGTCAATCAGCCCCAGCATTTT.

This sequence joins TRBV12-3 or TRBV12-4 and TRBJ1-5, with D tentatively TRBD1 (5 bases). The CDR3 contains 19 residues. Between the trimmed V and J ends, which lost 0 bases and 1 base, there was a span of 19 bases. The CDR3 nucleotides are TGTGCCAGCAGTTTAGCAGCCGCGGGGGGGTTGAGAAGCAATCAGCCCCAGCATTTT. Translating gives CASSLAAAGGLRSNQPQHF.

The chain employs TRBV15 and TRBJ2-1; 8 nucleotides line up with TRBD1. The V segment lost 2 bases and the J segment 12 bases; nucleotides outside the gene matches: 12. The germline gives CDR1 LNHNV, CDR2 YYDKDF (reference sequence). CDR3 length equals 15 residues. In DNA, the CDR3 is TGTGCCACCAGCAGACCATGGACAGGGTCCATGTTGCAGTTCTTC. The encoded protein is CATSRPWTGSMLQFF.

This chain links TRBV4-3 with TRBJ2-4; a weak D match, TRBD1 (6 bases). This CDR3 comprises 15 residues. Germline V lookup: CDR1 LGHNA, CDR2 YSLEER. V was cut by 1 base and J by 2 bases, with 9 bases left in between. This chain's CDR3 is CASSQGGQTKNIQYF. In DNA, the CDR3 is TGCGCCAGCAGCCAAGGCGGACAGACCAAAAACATTCAGTACTTC.

V and J are TRBV20-1 and TRBJ2-5; a weak D match, TRBD2 (7 bases). V was cut by 5 bases and J by 5 bases, with 24 bases left in between. The CDR3 is made up of 16 amino acids. Germline V gene sequence: CDR1 DFQATT, CDR2 SNEGSKA (reference sequence). CDR3 loop: CSAGPSGTILWETQYF. The CDR3 DNA sequence: TGCAGTGCTGGGCCCAGCGGGACAATTCTTTGGGAGACCCAGTACTTC.

This clonotype has only a few counts. This rearrangement joins TRBV18 to TRBJ1-2; D unclear. Looked up from germline, CDR1 is KGHSH and CDR2 is LQKENI. Trimming shortened V by 2 bases and J by 7 bases, and 17 bases separated the two germline ends. This CDR3 spans 15 amino acids. CDR3 coding DNA: TGTGCCAGCTCACCAGAGGCTTTCGGGTGGAGTGGCTACACCTTC. Its translation: CASSPEAFGWSGYTF.